One and the same sample provided the 15 T cell receptor beta chains below, sequenced in a study of technical replicates of blood from a handful of donors. Clones were read by immunoSEQ multiplex PCR, and TCRdb kept only the in-frame ones, dropping some. The sample gives roughly 87,000 clones, 90% to 95% of which show up once; 0.39% is in the top ten. Sequenced: T cells isolated from PBMCs. The receptors shown here come from a human donor in good health.

The chain links TRBV19 to TRBJ2-7; perhaps TRBD2 as D (5 bases). Trimming left V 8 bases short and J 5 bases short, with 16 bases between. Germline-derived CDR1 and CDR2 are LNHDA and SQIVND (reference sequence). The CDR3 length is 13 residues. CDR3 protein: CASRREGSNEQYF. CDR3 coding DNA: TGTGCCAGTCGGCGAGAGGGTAGCAACGAGCAGTACTTC.

J is TRBJ1-4 and V is TRBV14, with D unclear. V dropped 1 base and J dropped 0 bases, with 9 bases sitting between them. CDR3 size: 16 residues. Germline V lookup: CDR1 SGHDN, CDR2 FVKESK. The CDR3 protein is CASSQALQTTNEKLFF. The CDR3 region has the DNA TGTGCCAGCAGCCAAGCCCTACAGACAACTAATGAAAAACTGTTTTTT. Full variable domain (remainder filled in from reference TRBV14 and TRBJ1-4): EAGVTQFPSHSVIEKGQTVTLRCDPISGHDNLYWYRRVMGKEIKFLLHFVKESKQDESGMPNNRFLAERTGGTYSTLKVQPAELEDSGVYFCASSQALQTTNEKLFFGSGTQLSVL.

This chain connects TRBV19 to TRBJ2-7, with 12 bases matching TRBD2. CDR3 size: 14 residues. The V gene's germline CDR1 is LNHDA and CDR2 SQIVND (reference sequence). V shed 6 bases, J shed 3 bases, and the junction held 3 bases outside the gene matches. The CDR3 DNA reads TGTGCCAGTAGCAAGACTAGCGGGAGCTACGAGCAGTACTTC. It yields the protein CASSKTSGSYEQYF.

In this sample, this clone turned up a few times. This chain connects TRBV7-2 to TRBJ1-5; the match to TRBD1 covers 7 bases. J gave up 1 base and V 5 bases, and 8 bases lay outside the gene matches. CDR3 length: 16 residues. CDR1 and CDR2 (germline): SGHTA, FQGNSA. CDR3 coding DNA: TGTGCCAGCAGCATCAAAGGGGGCTGGAGCAATCAGCCCCAGCATTTT. Its protein product is CASSIKGGWSNQPQHF.

The J gene is TRBJ2-1, the V gene TRBV23-1; the D gene is possibly TRBD2 (5 bases). TRBV23-1 is noted as an ORF with a role that remains uncertain. Deletions cut 2 bases from V and 6 bases from J, with 8 bases between. The CDR3 has 13 amino acids. The CDR3: CASSQLLVNEQFF. In DNA, the CDR3 is TGCGCCAGCAGTCAACTACTAGTCAATGAGCAGTTCTTC.

The chain has TRBV7-3 and TRBJ2-1; D gene unclear. CDR3 length equals 15 residues. Germline lookup yields CDR1 SGHTA and CDR2 FQGTGA. Between the trimmed V and J ends, which lost 2 bases and 0 bases, there was a span of 8 bases. The CDR3 loop is CASSLEAFSYNEQFF. Here the CDR3 DNA reads TGTGCCAGCAGCTTAGAGGCTTTCTCCTACAATGAGCAGTTCTTC.

The sample holds one count of this clone. The chain employs TRBV30 and TRBJ2-3, with TRBD2 matching 7 bases. Trimming removed 2 bases from V and 0 bases from J; junction bases left unmatched: 8. The CDR3 length is 16 residues. Germline CDR1 GTSNPN, CDR2 SVGIG (reference sequence). The CDR3 loop is CAWSPGEGRSTDTQYF. In DNA form, the CDR3 reads TGTGCCTGGAGTCCCGGGGAGGGTAGGAGCACAGATACGCAGTATTTT.

The J gene is TRBJ1-1, the V gene TRBV29-1, with D uncertain. Per germline, CDR1 SQVTM and CDR2 ANQGSEA. The CDR3 totals 12 residues. V was clipped by 5 bases and J by 2 bases, with 9 bases between them. The CDR3 coding sequence is TGCAGCGTTTCTCAGCGTAACACTGAAGCTTTCTTT. This sequence encodes CSVSQRNTEAFF.

The rearrangement uses TRBV7-6 and TRBJ2-3; weak D call: TRBD1 (5 bases). Germline loops: CDR1 SGHVS, CDR2 FNYEAQ. Trimming shortened V by 1 base and J by 2 bases, and 10 bases separated the two germline ends. CDR3 length equals 15 residues. The CDR3: CASSLDPRDTDTQYF. Here the CDR3 DNA reads TGTGCCAGCAGCTTAGACCCCAGGGACACAGATACGCAGTATTTT. The whole variable domain, remainder taken from reference TRBV7-6 and TRBJ2-3, is GAGVSQSPRYKVTKRGQDVALRCDPISGHVSLYWYRQALGQGPEFLTYFNYEAQQDKSGLPNDRFSAERPEGSISTLTIQRTEQRDSAMYRCASSLDPRDTDTQYFGPGTRLTVL.

The chain combines TRBV5-1 with TRBJ1-1, with a weak D call TRBD1 (5 bases). Germline V gives CDR1 SGHRS, CDR2 YFSETQ. The CDR3 is 15 residues long. The ends were cut back, 1 base at V and 0 bases at J, with 10 bases in the middle. DNA for the CDR3: TGCGCCAGCAGCTTGACTGGACACCTGAACACTGAAGCTTTCTTT. Translation gives CASSLTGHLNTEAFF.

The chain carries TRBV6-6 and TRBJ1-4; 9 nucleotides agree with TRBD1. V gave up 7 bases and J gave up 8 bases; unmatched junction bases: 8. The germline CDR1 and CDR2 sequences are MNHNY and SVGAGI (reference sequence). The CDR3 runs 14 residues. This CDR3 reads CASIKRTGEEKLFF. CDR3 sequence (DNA): TGTGCCAGCATCAAAAGGACAGGGGAGGAAAAACTGTTTTTT.

The CDR3 DNA follows: TGTGCCAGCAGCCAAGAACCCCCGGGGATTCGGTCCTACAATGAGCAGTTCTTC. Protein sequence: CASSQEPPGIRSYNEQFF. This chain links TRBV14 with TRBJ2-1, with D perhaps TRBD2 (5 bases). This CDR3 is 18 amino acids long. The germline V gene encodes CDR1 SGHDN and CDR2 FVKESK. The V gene lost 0 bases and the J gene lost 1 base, with 16 bases spanning the gap.

The rearrangement uses TRBV19 and TRBJ1-4, with a tentative D call TRBD1 (5 bases). CDR1 LNHDA and CDR2 SQIVND come from the germline V gene (reference sequence). The CDR3 has 14 amino acids. V lost 5 bases, J lost 8 bases, and 15 bases lay in between. The CDR3 DNA follows: TGTGCCAGTAGTTCGGGGGGATGGGGGGAAAAACTGTTTTTT. Its translation: CASSSGGWGEKLFF.

The V and J genes are TRBV29-1 and TRBJ2-6, with TRBD1 matching 10 bases. The germline V gene encodes CDR1 SQVTM and CDR2 ANQGSEA. The CDR3 is 16 amino acids. J lost 0 bases, V lost 7 bases, and 6 bases had no gene match. The CDR3, as DNA: TGCAGCGCTCGGACAGGGGGATCCTCTGGGGCCAACGTCCTGACTTTC. Amino acid sequence: CSARTGGSSGANVLTF. The complete variable domain, with remaining parts taken from reference TRBV29-1 and TRBJ2-6, reads SAVISQKPSRDICQRGTSLTIQCQVDSQVTMMFWYRQQPGQSLTLIATANQGSEATYESGFVIDKFPISRPNLTFSTLTVSNMSPEDSSIYLCSARTGGSSGANVLTFGAGSRLTVL.

The chain combines TRBV6-1 with TRBJ2-7; 7 nucleotides align to TRBD1. Trimming took 4 bases from V and 3 from J; bases not matched to a gene: 6. Germline CDR1 MNHNS, CDR2 SASEGT. This CDR3 region has 14 residues. In DNA, the CDR3 is TGTGCCAGCAGTGTTCCGACAGGGAACTACGAGCAGTACTTC. It yields the protein CASSVPTGNYEQYF.